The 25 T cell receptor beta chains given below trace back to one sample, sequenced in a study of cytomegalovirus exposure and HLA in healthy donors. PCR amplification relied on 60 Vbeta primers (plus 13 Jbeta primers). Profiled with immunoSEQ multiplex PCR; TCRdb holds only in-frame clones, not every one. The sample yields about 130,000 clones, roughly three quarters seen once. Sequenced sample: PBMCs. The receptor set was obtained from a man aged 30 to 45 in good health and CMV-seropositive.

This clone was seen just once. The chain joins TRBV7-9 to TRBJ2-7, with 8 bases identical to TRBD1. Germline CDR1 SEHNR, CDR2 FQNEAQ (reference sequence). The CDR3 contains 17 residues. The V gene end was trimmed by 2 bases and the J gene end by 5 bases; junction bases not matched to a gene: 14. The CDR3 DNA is TGTGCCAGCAGCTTAATACAGTGGGCAGGGGGCTTCAACGAGCAGTACTTC. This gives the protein CASSLIQWAGGFNEQYF.

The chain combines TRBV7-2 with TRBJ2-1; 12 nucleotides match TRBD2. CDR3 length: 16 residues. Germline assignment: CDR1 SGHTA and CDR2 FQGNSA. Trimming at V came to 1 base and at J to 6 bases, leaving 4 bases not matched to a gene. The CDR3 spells CASSLEGLAGLNEQFF. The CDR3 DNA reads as TGTGCCAGCAGCTTAGAGGGACTAGCGGGCCTCAATGAGCAGTTCTTC.

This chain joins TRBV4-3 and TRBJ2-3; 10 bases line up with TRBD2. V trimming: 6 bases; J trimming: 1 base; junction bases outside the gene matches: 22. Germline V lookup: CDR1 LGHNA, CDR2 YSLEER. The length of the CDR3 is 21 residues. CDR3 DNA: TGCGCCAGCAGTTACCTAGCGGGAGTTGCTGGGGGGGGATCTGGCACAGATACGCAGTATTTT. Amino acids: CASSYLAGVAGGGSGTDTQYF.

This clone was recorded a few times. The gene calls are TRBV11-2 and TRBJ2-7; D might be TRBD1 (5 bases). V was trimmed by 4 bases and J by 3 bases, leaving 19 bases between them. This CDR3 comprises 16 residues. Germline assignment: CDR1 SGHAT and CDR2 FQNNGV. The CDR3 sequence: CASSSLKGQENYEQYF. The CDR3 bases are TGTGCCAGCAGCTCCTTAAAGGGGCAGGAGAACTACGAGCAGTACTTC.

The CDR3 loop reads CASSRTSVEQFF. The CDR3 DNA reads TGTGCCAGCAGTAGGACTAGCGTTGAGCAGTTCTTC. This chain links TRBV6-5 with TRBJ2-1; 9 nucleotides agree with TRBD2. Germline loops: CDR1 MNHEY, CDR2 SVGAGI. This CDR3 comprises 12 residues. The V gene end was trimmed by 5 bases and the J gene end by 9 bases; junction bases not matched to a gene: 2.

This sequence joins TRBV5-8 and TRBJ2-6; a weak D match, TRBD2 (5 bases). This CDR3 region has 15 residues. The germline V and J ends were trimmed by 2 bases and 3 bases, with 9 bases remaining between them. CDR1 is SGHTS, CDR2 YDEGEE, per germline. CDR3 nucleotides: TGTGCCAGCAGCTTTCGGGGTCTTGGGGCCAACGTCCTGACTTTC. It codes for CASSFRGLGANVLTF.

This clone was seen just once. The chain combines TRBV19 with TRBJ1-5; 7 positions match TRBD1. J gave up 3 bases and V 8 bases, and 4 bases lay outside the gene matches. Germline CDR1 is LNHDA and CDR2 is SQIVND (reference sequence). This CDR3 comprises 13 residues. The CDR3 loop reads CASGQDLNQPQHF. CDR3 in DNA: TGTGCCAGTGGACAGGACCTCAATCAGCCCCAGCATTTT.

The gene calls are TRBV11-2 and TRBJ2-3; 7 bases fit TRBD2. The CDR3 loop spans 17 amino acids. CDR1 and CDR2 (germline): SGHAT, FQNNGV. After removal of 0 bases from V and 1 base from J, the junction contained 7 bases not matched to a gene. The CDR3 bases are TGTGCCAGCAGCTTAGAACCGCTAGCGGTACGCACAGATACGCAGTATTTT. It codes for CASSLEPLAVRTDTQYF.

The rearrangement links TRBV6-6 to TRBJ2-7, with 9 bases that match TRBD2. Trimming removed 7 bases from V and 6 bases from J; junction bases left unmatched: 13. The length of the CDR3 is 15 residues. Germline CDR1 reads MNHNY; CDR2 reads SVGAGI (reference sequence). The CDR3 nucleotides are TGTGCCAGCAATATGGGACTAGCATTTTTGCGCGAGCAGTACTTC. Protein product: CASNMGLAFLREQYF.

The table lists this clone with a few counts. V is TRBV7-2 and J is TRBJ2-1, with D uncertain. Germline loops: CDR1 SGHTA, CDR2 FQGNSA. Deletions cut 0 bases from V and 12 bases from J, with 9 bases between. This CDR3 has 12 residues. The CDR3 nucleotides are TGTGCCAGCAGCTTAGCAGAGACTGCGCAGTTCTTC. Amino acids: CASSLAETAQFF. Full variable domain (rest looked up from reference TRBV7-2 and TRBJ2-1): GAGVSQSPSNKVTEKGKDVELRCDPISGHTALYWYRQSLGQGLEFLIYFQGNSAPDKSGLPSDRFSAERTGGSVSTLTIQRTQQEDSAVYLCASSLAETAQFFGPGTRLTVL.

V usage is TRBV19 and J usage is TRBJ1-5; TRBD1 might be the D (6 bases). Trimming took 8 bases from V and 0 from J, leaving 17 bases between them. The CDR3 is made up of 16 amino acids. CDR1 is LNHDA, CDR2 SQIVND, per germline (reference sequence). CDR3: CASSGRDTYSNQPQHF. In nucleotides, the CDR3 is TGTGCCAGTTCAGGTCGGGACACCTATAGCAATCAGCCCCAGCATTTT.

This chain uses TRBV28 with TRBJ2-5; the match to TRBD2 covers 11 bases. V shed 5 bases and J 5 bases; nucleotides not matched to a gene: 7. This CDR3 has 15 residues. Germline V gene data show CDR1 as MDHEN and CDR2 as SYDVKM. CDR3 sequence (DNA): TGTGCCAGCAGTCTAGCGGGAGGAAGTTACGAGACCCAGTACTTC. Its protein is CASSLAGGSYETQYF.

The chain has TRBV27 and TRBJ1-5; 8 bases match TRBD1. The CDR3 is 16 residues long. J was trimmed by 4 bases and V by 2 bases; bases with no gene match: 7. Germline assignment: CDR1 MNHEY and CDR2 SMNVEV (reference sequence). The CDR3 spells CASSLTGTGGNQPQHF. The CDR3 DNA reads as TGTGCCAGCAGTTTAACCGGGACAGGCGGGAATCAGCCCCAGCATTTT.

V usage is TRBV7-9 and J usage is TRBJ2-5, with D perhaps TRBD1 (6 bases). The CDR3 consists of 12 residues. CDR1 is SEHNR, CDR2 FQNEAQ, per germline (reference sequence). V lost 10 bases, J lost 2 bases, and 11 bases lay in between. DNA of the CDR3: TGTGCCAATGGACAGATTCAAGAGACCCAGTACTTC. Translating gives CANGQIQETQYF.

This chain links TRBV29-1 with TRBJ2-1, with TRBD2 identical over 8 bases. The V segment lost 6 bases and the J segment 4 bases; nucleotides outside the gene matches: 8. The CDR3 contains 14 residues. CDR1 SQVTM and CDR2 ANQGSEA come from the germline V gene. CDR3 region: CSVEKRERYNEQFF. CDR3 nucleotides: TGCAGCGTGGAAAAGCGGGAGAGGTACAATGAGCAGTTCTTC.

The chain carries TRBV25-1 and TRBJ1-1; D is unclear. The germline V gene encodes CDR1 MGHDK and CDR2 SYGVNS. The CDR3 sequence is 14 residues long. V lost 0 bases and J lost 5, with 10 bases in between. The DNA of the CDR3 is TGTGCCAGCAGTGAATATATATCCCCGACTGAAGCTTTCTTT. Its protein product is CASSEYISPTEAFF.

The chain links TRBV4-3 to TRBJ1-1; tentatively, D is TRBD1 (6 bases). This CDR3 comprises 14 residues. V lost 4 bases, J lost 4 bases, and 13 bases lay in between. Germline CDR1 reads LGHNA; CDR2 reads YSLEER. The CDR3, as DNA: TGCGCCAGCAGCCTACAGGGTGTTGGCACTGAAGCTTTCTTT. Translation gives CASSLQGVGTEAFF.

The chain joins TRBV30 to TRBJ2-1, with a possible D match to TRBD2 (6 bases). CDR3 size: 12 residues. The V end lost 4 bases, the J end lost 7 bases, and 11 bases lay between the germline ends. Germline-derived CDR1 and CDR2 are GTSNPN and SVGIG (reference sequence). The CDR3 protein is CAWTLSGNEQFF. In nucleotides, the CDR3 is TGTGCCTGGACCCTTAGCGGAAATGAGCAGTTCTTC.

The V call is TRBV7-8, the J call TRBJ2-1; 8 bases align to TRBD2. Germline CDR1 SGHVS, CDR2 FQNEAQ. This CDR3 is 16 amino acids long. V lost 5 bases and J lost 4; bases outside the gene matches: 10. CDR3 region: CASSPNSGLAYNEQFF. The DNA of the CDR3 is TGTGCCAGCAGCCCGAACAGCGGACTAGCTTACAATGAGCAGTTCTTC.

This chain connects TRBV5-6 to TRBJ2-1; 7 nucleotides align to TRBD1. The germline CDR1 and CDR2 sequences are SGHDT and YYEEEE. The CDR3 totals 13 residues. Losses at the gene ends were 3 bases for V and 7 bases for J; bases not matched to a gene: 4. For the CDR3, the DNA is TGTGCCAGCAGCTACGGGACAGTAAATGAGCAGTTCTTC. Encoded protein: CASSYGTVNEQFF.

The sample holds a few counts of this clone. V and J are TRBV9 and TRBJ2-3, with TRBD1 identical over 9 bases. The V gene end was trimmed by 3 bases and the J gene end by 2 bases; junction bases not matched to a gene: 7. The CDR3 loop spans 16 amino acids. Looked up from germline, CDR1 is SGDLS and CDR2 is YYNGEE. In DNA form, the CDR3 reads TGTGCCAGCAGCGCCACAGGGGGCCCAAACACAGATACGCAGTATTTT. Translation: CASSATGGPNTDTQYF.

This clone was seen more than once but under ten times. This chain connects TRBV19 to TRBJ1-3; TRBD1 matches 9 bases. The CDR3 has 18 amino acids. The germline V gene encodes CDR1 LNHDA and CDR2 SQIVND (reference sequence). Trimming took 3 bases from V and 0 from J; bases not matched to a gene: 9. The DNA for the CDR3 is TGTGCCAGTAGTATTGGGAGGGACAGGGCCCTCTCTGGAAACACCATATATTTT. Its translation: CASSIGRDRALSGNTIYF.

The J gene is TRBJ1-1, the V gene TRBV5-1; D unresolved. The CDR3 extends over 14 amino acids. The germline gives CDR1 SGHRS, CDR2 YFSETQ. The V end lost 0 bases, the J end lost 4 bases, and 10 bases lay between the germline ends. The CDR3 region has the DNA TGCGCCAGCAGCTTGGTCGGTGGTGGCACTGAAGCTTTCTTT. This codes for CASSLVGGGTEAFF. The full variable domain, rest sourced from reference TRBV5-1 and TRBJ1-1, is KAGVTQTPRYLIKTRGQQVTLSCSPISGHRSVSWYQQTPGQGLQFLFEYFSETQRNKGNFPGRFSGRQFSNSRSEMNVSTLELGDSALYLCASSLVGGGTEAFFGQGTRLTVV.

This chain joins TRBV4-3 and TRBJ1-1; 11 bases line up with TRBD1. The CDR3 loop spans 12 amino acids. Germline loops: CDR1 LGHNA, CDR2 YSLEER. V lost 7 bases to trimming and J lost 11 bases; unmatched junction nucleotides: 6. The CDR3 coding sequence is TGCGCCAGCACCGGGACAGGGGGAACGGCTTTCTTT. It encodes CASTGTGGTAFF.

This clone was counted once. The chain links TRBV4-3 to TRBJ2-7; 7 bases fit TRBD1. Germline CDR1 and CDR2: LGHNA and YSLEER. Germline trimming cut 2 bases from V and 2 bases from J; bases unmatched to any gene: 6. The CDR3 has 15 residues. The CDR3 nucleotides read TGCGCCAGCAGCCAACGGCACAGGGGCACCTACGAGCAGTACTTC. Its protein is CASSQRHRGTYEQYF.